Listed below are T cell receptor beta chains from one sample, sequenced in a study of blood T cell repertoires in COVID-19. TCRdb's table, derived via immunoSEQ multiplex PCR, lists solely in-frame clones and lacks some. The top ten hold roughly 2.3% of the sample, which has approximately 210,000 clones, approximately 90% seen once. The sample taken for sequencing was peripheral blood. The receptors were gathered from a man younger than 45 who had recovered from COVID-19. CDR3s include the opening cysteine and the closing phenylalanine or tryptophan. A D gene is named only where the DNA matches it firmly. Clone size is not always given. Where it is, it says once, few, many or a class for expanded clones.

j_call: TRBJ2-3
clone_size: few
cdr3_length: 13
d_call: -
v_call: TRBV10-1
cdr3_nt: TGCGCCAGCAGAGGTCCGGAGTGGGATACGCAGTATTTT
cdr3_aa: CASRGPEWDTQYF

j_call: TRBJ1-5
clone_size: -
cdr3_length: 13
d_call: -
v_call: TRBV6-2/TRBV6-3
cdr3_nt: TGTGCCAGCAGTGGACAGCTAAATCAGCCCCAGCATTTT
cdr3_aa: CASSGQLNQPQHF

j_call: TRBJ1-1
clone_size: once
cdr3_length: 14
d_call: -
v_call: TRBV3-1/TRBV3-2
cdr3_nt: TGTGCCAGCAGCCAAGCGACACTTAACACTGAAGCTTTCTTT
cdr3_aa: CASSQATLNTEAFF

j_call: TRBJ1-3
clone_size: -
cdr3_length: 16
d_call: -
v_call: TRBV5-1
cdr3_nt: TGCGCCAGCAGCCGCGACAGGCCGGGCTCTGGAAACACCATATATTTT
cdr3_aa: CASSRDRPGSGNTIYF

j_call: TRBJ2-2
clone_size: once
cdr3_length: 18
d_call: TRBD2
v_call: TRBV19
cdr3_nt: TGTGCCAGTAGTATCCCGGATAGCGGGGACGGTGGGACCGGGGAGCTGTTTTTT
cdr3_aa: CASSIPDSGDGGTGELFF

j_call: TRBJ1-6
clone_size: few
cdr3_length: 15
d_call: TRBD1
v_call: TRBV7-2
cdr3_nt: TGTGCCAGCAGCTACAGACAGGGGGCAGGTTCACCCCTCCACTTT
cdr3_aa: CASSYRQGAGSPLHF

j_call: TRBJ2-6
clone_size: -
cdr3_length: 18
d_call: TRBD2
v_call: TRBV10-3
cdr3_nt: TGTGCCATCAGCCCGGGGGAGGGTAAAGACTCTGGGGCCAACGTCCTGACTTTC
cdr3_aa: CAISPGEGKDSGANVLTF

j_call: TRBJ1-2
clone_size: -
cdr3_length: 14
d_call: -
v_call: TRBV27
cdr3_nt: TGTGCCAGCAGTTTAGGTGGGGCGCTTGATGGCTACACCTTC
cdr3_aa: CASSLGGALDGYTF

j_call: TRBJ1-1
clone_size: -
cdr3_length: 16
d_call: TRBD1
v_call: TRBV5-1
cdr3_nt: TGCGCCAGCAGCCCCTCCTGGGGACAGGGCCACACTGAAGCTTTCTTT
cdr3_aa: CASSPSWGQGHTEAFF

j_call: TRBJ1-1
clone_size: -
cdr3_length: 15
d_call: -
v_call: TRBV19
cdr3_nt: TGTGCCAGTAGTATAGATACCCAGGGCAATCCTGAAGCTTTCTTT
cdr3_aa: CASSIDTQGNPEAFF

j_call: TRBJ2-2
clone_size: -
cdr3_length: 12
d_call: -
v_call: TRBV7-2
cdr3_nt: TGTGCCAGCAGCTCCGGGGGAGGGGAGCTGTTTTTT
cdr3_aa: CASSSGGGELFF

j_call: TRBJ2-1
clone_size: once
cdr3_length: 13
d_call: -
v_call: TRBV5-1
cdr3_nt: TGCGCCAGCAGCTTGGTGGCCCACAATGAGCAGTTCTTC
cdr3_aa: CASSLVAHNEQFF

j_call: TRBJ1-5
clone_size: -
cdr3_length: 15
d_call: -
v_call: TRBV27
cdr3_nt: TGTGCCAGCAGTACTGCGGCCCCGCTCCTTGAGCCCCAGCATTTT
cdr3_aa: CASSTAAPLLEPQHF

j_call: TRBJ1-6
clone_size: -
cdr3_length: 15
d_call: -
v_call: TRBV2
cdr3_nt: TGTGCCAGCAGTGGGGCAGACTATTATAATTCACCCCTCCACTTT
cdr3_aa: CASSGADYYNSPLHF

j_call: TRBJ2-7
clone_size: -
cdr3_length: 15
d_call: -
v_call: TRBV5-6
cdr3_nt: TGTGCCAGCAGCTTTCTAGGACAGAGCTTGAGCGGGCAGTACTTC
cdr3_aa: CASSFLGQSLSGQYF

j_call: TRBJ2-7
clone_size: -
cdr3_length: 16
d_call: -
v_call: TRBV4-2
cdr3_nt: TGTGCCAGCAGCCAAGATGTAGGTCGGGTGCTCGACGAGCAGTACTTC
cdr3_aa: CASSQDVGRVLDEQYF

j_call: TRBJ2-5
clone_size: -
cdr3_length: 17
d_call: TRBD2
v_call: TRBV4-2
cdr3_nt: TGTGCCAGCAGCCAAGTGGCTAGCGGGGGGCCGGGAGAGACCCAGTACTTC
cdr3_aa: CASSQVASGGPGETQYF

j_call: TRBJ2-2
clone_size: -
cdr3_length: 15
d_call: -
v_call: TRBV3-1/TRBV3-2
cdr3_nt: TGTGCCAGCAGTCCGCTCGGGTCGGACACCGGGGAGCTGTTTTTT
cdr3_aa: CASSPLGSDTGELFF

j_call: TRBJ1-6
clone_size: -
cdr3_length: 14
d_call: -
v_call: TRBV29-1
cdr3_nt: TGCAGCGTACACTTAGCCTCCTATAATTCACCCCTCCACTTT
cdr3_aa: CSVHLASYNSPLHF

j_call: TRBJ2-2
clone_size: few
cdr3_length: 16
d_call: TRBD2
v_call: TRBV11-2
cdr3_nt: TGTGCCAGCAGCTTAGTCGGGGGGGCTTACACCGGGGAGCTGTTTTTT
cdr3_aa: CASSLVGGAYTGELFF

j_call: TRBJ2-3
clone_size: -
cdr3_length: 16
d_call: -
v_call: TRBV24-1
cdr3_nt: TGTGCCACCAGTGCTCCCAGCCAGGGGCACACAGATACGCAGTATTTT
cdr3_aa: CATSAPSQGHTDTQYF

j_call: TRBJ2-3
clone_size: few
cdr3_length: 14
d_call: -
v_call: TRBV6-5
cdr3_nt: TGTGCCAGCACTAGGCGGGCCGAGGCAGATACGCAGTATTTT
cdr3_aa: CASTRRAEADTQYF

j_call: TRBJ2-2
clone_size: -
cdr3_length: 14
d_call: TRBD2
v_call: TRBV6-5
cdr3_nt: TGTGCCAGCATTAGCGGGGATTCCAGGGGGGAGCTGTTTTTT
cdr3_aa: CASISGDSRGELFF

j_call: TRBJ2-5
clone_size: -
cdr3_length: 14
d_call: -
v_call: TRBV7-9
cdr3_nt: TGTGCCAGCAGTACCCGGGACTACCAAGAGACCCAGTACTTC
cdr3_aa: CASSTRDYQETQYF

j_call: TRBJ2-7
clone_size: -
cdr3_length: 11
d_call: TRBD1
v_call: TRBV6-5
cdr3_nt: TGTGCCAGCAGACAACAGGGGGCTCGGTACTTC
cdr3_aa: CASRQQGARYF

j_call: TRBJ1-2
clone_size: -
cdr3_length: 14
d_call: TRBD1
v_call: TRBV7-9
cdr3_nt: TGTGCCAGTCTGAAACAGGGGGCTGGGTATGGCTACACCTTC
cdr3_aa: CASLKQGAGYGYTF

j_call: TRBJ1-4
clone_size: -
cdr3_length: 15
d_call: TRBD1
v_call: TRBV3-1/TRBV3-2
cdr3_nt: TGTGCCAGCAGCCGTAACCCGACAGGGTATGAAAAACTGTTTTTT
cdr3_aa: CASSRNPTGYEKLFF

j_call: TRBJ1-1
clone_size: -
cdr3_length: 15
d_call: -
v_call: TRBV7-2
cdr3_nt: TGTGCCAGCAGCTTAGAAGGCGGATTGAACACTGAAGCTTTCTTT
cdr3_aa: CASSLEGGLNTEAFF

j_call: TRBJ2-1
clone_size: once
cdr3_length: 15
d_call: TRBD1
v_call: TRBV2
cdr3_nt: TGTGCCAGCAGTGTGGGACAGGCGCCCGTCAATGAGCAGTTCTTC
cdr3_aa: CASSVGQAPVNEQFF